A single sample gave rise to the 28 T cell receptor beta chains below, sequenced in a study of blood T cells in healthy people across ages. The use of a sample-barcoded 5' primer and a J-beta primer mix characterized a second PCR of about 7 to 12 cycles. Each CDR3 protein gets one entry after TCRdb re-called the 5' RACE reads with MiXCR. This repertoire shows a few hundred thousand distinct CDR3 sequences, about 55% found once; its top ten account for approximately 51%. Input material: blood. The receptors were sampled from a man aged 55-75 years in good health.

The chain couples TRBV6-5 to TRBJ2-7; no firm D call. The CDR3 runs to 13 residues. Looked up from germline, CDR1 is MNHEY and CDR2 is SVGAGI. The V end was cut by 3 bases, the J end by 3 bases, with 9 bases between. The CDR3 sequence is CASSYGSYYEQYF. CDR3 bases: TGTGCCAGCAGTTATGGCAGCTACTACGAGCAGTACTTC.

This clonotype was detected only once. The V gene is TRBV4-1, the J gene TRBJ2-5; D possibly matches TRBD1 or TRBD2 (5 bases each). The assigned J gene may be wrong: the sequence end matches TRBJ2-7 better. Germline V gives CDR1 MGHRA, CDR2 YSYEKL. This CDR3 spans 16 amino acids. CDR3 DNA sequence: TGCGCCAGCAGCCAAGAAGGGACCCCTGATTCCTACGAGCAGTACTTC. Its translation: CASSQEGTPDSYEQYF.

The chain joins TRBV9 to TRBJ2-1, with D possibly being TRBD2 (5 bases). Germline-derived CDR1 and CDR2 are SGDLS and YYNGEE. V was pared by 4 bases and J by 8 bases, with 10 bases between. The CDR3 spans 12 residues. CDR3: CASSRVRDEQFF. For the CDR3, the DNA is TGTGCCAGCAGCCGAGTGAGGGATGAGCAGTTCTTC.

The count of this clonotype is one. V gene TRBV25-1 combines with J gene TRBJ1-2, with D possibly TRBD1 on 6 matching bases. This CDR3 is built from 12 residues. Germline V gene sequence: CDR1 MGHDK, CDR2 SYGVNS. V was cut by 8 bases and J by 8 bases, with 15 bases left in between. This CDR3 reads CASRGQAGGYTF. CDR3 DNA sequence: TGTGCCAGCCGGGGGCAGGCTGGGGGCTACACCTTC.

This clonotype appeared a few times. The gene calls are TRBV3-1 and TRBJ2-5; possible D gene TRBD2, 6 bases. V was pared by 0 bases and J by 2 bases, with 16 bases between. The CDR3 runs to 17 residues. In germline, CDR1 is LGHDT, CDR2 YNNKEL (reference sequence). CDR3 in amino acids: CASSQDGSVGGQETQYF. The CDR3 DNA is TGTGCCAGCAGCCAAGATGGCTCCGTCGGGGGTCAAGAGACCCAGTACTTC.

The chain uses TRBV4-2 and TRBJ2-3; no reliable D call. The germline gives CDR1 LGHNA, CDR2 YNFKEQ. Trimming shortened V by 2 bases and J by 2 bases, and 11 bases separated the two germline ends. The CDR3 is 15 amino acids. The CDR3 loop is CASSQSSVATDTQYF. CDR3 in DNA: TGTGCCAGCAGCCAATCAAGCGTGGCCACAGATACGCAGTATTTT.

The chain uses TRBV6-2 or TRBV6-3 and TRBJ2-1; 8 nucleotides line up with TRBD2. The CDR3 is made up of 14 amino acids. Germline V gene data show CDR1 as MNHEY and CDR2 as SVGEGT. V trimming: 8 bases; J trimming: 4 bases; junction bases outside the gene matches: 7. The CDR3 protein is CASGTSGLYNEQFF. In nucleotides, the CDR3 is TGTGCCAGCGGAACTAGCGGCCTATACAATGAGCAGTTCTTC.

The V call is TRBV9, the J call TRBJ2-1; D is perhaps TRBD1 or TRBD2 (5 bases each). This CDR3 is 15 amino acids long. The ends were cut back, 1 base at V and 6 bases at J, with 14 bases in the middle. Germline assignment: CDR1 SGDLS and CDR2 YYNGEE. The CDR3 protein is CASSVMSAGSNEQFF. The CDR3 DNA reads as TGTGCCAGCAGCGTAATGTCGGCAGGGAGCAATGAGCAGTTCTTC.

This clonotype was seen a handful of times. The chain couples TRBV14 to TRBJ2-7; 7 nucleotides match TRBD1. Germline-derived CDR1 and CDR2 are SGHDN and FVKESK. J gave up 5 bases and V 2 bases, and 6 bases lay outside the gene matches. CDR3 length: 14 residues. The CDR3 spells CASSQYTGAHEQYF. CDR3 coding DNA: TGTGCCAGCAGCCAATATACAGGGGCCCACGAGCAGTACTTC.

V and J are TRBV30 and TRBJ2-4; perhaps D is TRBD1 or TRBD2 (5 bases each). Germline CDR1 is GTSNPN and CDR2 is SVGIG (reference sequence). Trimming cost V 0 bases and J 13 bases, with 13 bases left between them. The CDR3 contains 12 residues. The CDR3 loop reads CAWSVGVGEQYF. CDR3 in DNA: TGTGCCTGGAGTGTAGGGGTCGGGGAGCAGTACTTC.

A single count supports this clonotype. This chain links TRBV12-3 or TRBV12-4 with TRBJ2-5, with TRBD2 identical over 13 bases. The CDR3 is made up of 15 amino acids. J gave up 7 bases and V 8 bases, and 10 bases lay outside the gene matches. CDR3 sequence: CASGLAGAPRVTQYF. CDR3 coding DNA: TGTGCCAGCGGACTAGCGGGGGCCCCAAGGGTGACCCAGTACTTC.

This chain connects TRBV7-2 to TRBJ2-3; D not certain. Deletions cut 5 bases from V and 2 bases from J, with 14 bases between. The V gene's germline CDR1 is SGHTA and CDR2 FQGNSA. The length of the CDR3 is 15 residues. CDR3 region: CASSPRRGTTDTQYF. In DNA, the CDR3 is TGTGCCAGCAGCCCGCGGCGCGGAACCACAGATACGCAGTATTTT. The variable domain in full, with the rest retrieved from reference TRBV7-2 and TRBJ2-3, is GAGVSQSPSNKVTEKGKDVELRCDPISGHTALYWYRQSLGQGLEFLIYFQGNSAPDKSGLPSDRFSAERTGGSVSTLTIQRTQQEDSAVYLCASSPRRGTTDTQYFGPGTRLTVL.

The chain carries TRBV18 and TRBJ1-4; possible D gene TRBD1, 5 bases. V shed 3 bases and J shed 7 bases, with 15 bases lying between them. CDR1 and CDR2 from the germline V gene are KGHSH and LQKENI. The CDR3 extends over 15 amino acids. The CDR3 DNA is TGTGCCAGCTCACCTGCTAGGGGCCTGACTGAAAAACTGTTTTTT. Translating gives CASSPARGLTEKLFF.

The V call is TRBV6-5, the J call TRBJ2-2, with a tentative D call TRBD2 (6 bases). The CDR3 is 14 residues long. Germline assignment: CDR1 MNHEY and CDR2 SVGAGI. The V end lost 6 bases, the J end lost 3 bases, and 11 bases lay between the germline ends. CDR3 amino acids: CASSRDLHTGELFF. DNA of the CDR3: TGTGCCAGCAGCCGGGACTTACACACCGGGGAGCTGTTTTTT.

The rearrangement uses TRBV3-1 and TRBJ2-7; tentatively, D is TRBD1 or TRBD2 (5 bases each). The J call is doubtful: the DNA matches TRBJ2-5 better. This CDR3 has 14 amino acids. Germline lookup yields CDR1 LGHDT and CDR2 YNNKEL (reference sequence). As DNA, the CDR3 is TGTGCCAGCAGCCAAGTCGGGACGTCTGAGACCCAGTACTTC. This gives the protein CASSQVGTSETQYF.

This clonotype appeared once. V is TRBV30 and J is TRBJ2-3, with D possibly being TRBD2 (6 bases). V lost 3 bases and J 0 bases, leaving 13 bases between the germline ends. The germline CDR1 and CDR2 sequences are GTSNPN and SVGIG (reference sequence). There are 15 residues in the CDR3. The CDR3 DNA reads as TGTGCCTGGAGCCTGGGGGGAGTCAGCACAGATACGCAGTATTTT. This translates into CAWSLGGVSTDTQYF.

The CDR3 region has the DNA TGTGCCAGCATCCACCGGACTAGCGGGATTAAAGATACGCAGTATTTT. Translation: CASIHRTSGIKDTQYF. The chain has TRBV12-3 or TRBV12-4 and TRBJ2-3; 12 nucleotides match TRBD2. V was clipped by 7 bases and J by 5 bases; unmatched bases: 10. The CDR3 covers 16 residues.

This clonotype was seen a handful of times. This sequence joins TRBV12-5 and TRBJ2-1, with D perhaps matching TRBD1 (6 bases). The CDR3 has 15 residues. Germline V gene data show CDR1 as LGHNT and CDR2 as FRNRAP. The ends were cut back, 5 bases at V and 10 bases at J, with 21 bases in the middle. Here the CDR3 reads CASGRQAEGDGEQFF. The CDR3 DNA sequence: TGTGCTAGTGGTCGACAGGCCGAGGGAGATGGGGAGCAGTTCTTC.

This clonotype was found many times. The V and J genes are TRBV20-1 and TRBJ2-7; D may be TRBD2 (5 bases). With 6 bases removed from V and 3 bases from J, the gap between germline ends came to 12 bases. This CDR3 is built from 12 residues. Germline-derived CDR1 and CDR2 are DFQATT and SNEGSKA (reference sequence). CDR3 coding DNA: TGCAGTGCCACCCCCGGGGTCTACGAGCAGTACTTC. Translation: CSATPGVYEQYF.

This clonotype was found once. A much larger clone is a single base away; this may be a read error. The genes are TRBV27 and TRBJ1-1; no firm D call. CDR1 and CDR2 (germline): MNHEY, SMNVEV (reference sequence). The CDR3 loop spans 13 amino acids. V was shortened by 6 bases and J by 1 base, with 9 bases between the two germline ends. The CDR3 protein is CASRFLGNTEAFF. The CDR3 DNA sequence: TGTGCCAGCAGGTTTCTAGGGAACACTGAAGCTTTCTTT.

This clonotype has just a few counts. This sequence joins TRBV29-1 and TRBJ2-1; a weak D match, TRBD2 (5 bases). Trimming shortened V by 0 bases and J by 0 bases, and 18 bases separated the two germline ends. Germline assignment: CDR1 SQVTM and CDR2 ANQGSEA. This CDR3 region has 18 residues. CDR3 bases: TGCAGCGTTGAAGATACCGTGGGAGCGTTTAGCTCCTACAATGAGCAGTTCTTC. Translated, it gives CSVEDTVGAFSSYNEQFF.

The chain uses TRBV5-1 and TRBJ2-7, with 9 bases that match TRBD1. CDR3 length equals 14 residues. The V gene's germline CDR1 is SGHRS and CDR2 YFSETQ. The J segment lost 2 bases and the V segment lost 4 bases, leaving 4 bases of the junction unmatched. The CDR3 loop reads CASSPRQGAYEQYF. The CDR3 DNA sequence: TGCGCCAGCAGCCCTCGACAGGGGGCCTACGAGCAGTACTTC. The full variable domain, completed using reference TRBV5-1 and TRBJ2-7, is KAGVTQTPRYLIKTRGQQVTLSCSPISGHRSVSWYQQTPGQGLQFLFEYFSETQRNKGNFPGRFSGRQFSNSRSEMNVSTLELGDSALYLCASSPRQGAYEQYFGPGTRLTVT.

The chain has TRBV7-9 and TRBJ2-5; either TRBD1 or TRBD2 may supply D (6 bases each). Germline V gives CDR1 SEHNR, CDR2 FQNEAQ (reference sequence). The CDR3 has 11 residues. The DNA of the CDR3 is TGTGCAGGGGGGAATGCAGAGACCCAGTACTTC. This translates into CAGGNAETQYF.

This chain links TRBV29-1 with TRBJ2-2; the D gene is possibly TRBD2 (6 bases). The V end lost 6 bases, the J end lost 7 bases, and 18 bases lay between the germline ends. The V gene's germline CDR1 is SQVTM and CDR2 ANQGSEA. The CDR3 extends over 14 amino acids. The CDR3 protein is CSVLRDSLGGELFF. Written as DNA, the CDR3 is TGCAGCGTCCTCCGGGACTCCCTGGGCGGGGAGCTGTTTTTT.

There are a few counts of this clonotype. The chain is built from TRBV7-2 and TRBJ2-7, with D tentatively TRBD1 (6 bases). The V and J ends lost 5 bases and 0 bases respectively, with 17 bases between them. This CDR3 spans 16 amino acids. Germline-derived CDR1 and CDR2 are SGHTA and FQGNSA. This CDR3 reads CASSPRRTASSYEQYF. The CDR3 DNA is TGTGCCAGCAGCCCGCGCCGGACAGCGAGCTCCTACGAGCAGTACTTC.

V usage is TRBV11-2 and J usage is TRBJ2-3; the D is unclear. With 5 bases removed from V and 6 bases from J, the gap between germline ends came to 18 bases. The CDR3 consists of 15 residues. Germline loops: CDR1 SGHAT, CDR2 FQNNGV. CDR3 region: CASSPVGLNGDTQYF. The CDR3 DNA follows: TGTGCCAGCAGCCCGGTAGGGCTAAATGGTGATACGCAGTATTTT. Combining the CDR3 with reference TRBV11-2 and TRBJ2-3 gives the whole variable domain EAGVAQSPRYKIIEKRQSVAFWCNPISGHATLYWYQQILGQGPKLLIQFQNNGVVDDSQLPKDRFSAERLKGVDSTLKIQPAKLEDSAVYLCASSPVGLNGDTQYFGPGTRLTVL.

The DNA for the CDR3 is TGCAGCGTAGCAAGGACTAGCGGGGTCGACGAGCAGTACTTC. Translating it yields CSVARTSGVDEQYF. This rearrangement joins TRBV29-1 to TRBJ2-7; 12 bases are shared with TRBD2. Germline CDR1 and CDR2: SQVTM and ANQGSEA. V lost 6 bases and J lost 5; bases outside the gene matches: 8. This CDR3 has 14 amino acids.

The DNA for the CDR3 is TGTGCCAGCAGCGGTGGGGTTCTTTACAATGAGCAGTTCTTC. It translates to CASSGGVLYNEQFF. V gene TRBV5-8 combines with J gene TRBJ2-1; D gene unclear. Germline V gives CDR1 SGHTS, CDR2 YDEGEE. V lost 4 bases to trimming and J lost 4 bases, with 12 bases between them. The CDR3 totals 14 residues.